These 22 T cell receptor beta chains were sequenced from one sample in a study of regulatory T cells in long-lasting Graves disease (dated by TCRdb to the early 2020s). What the time point label conveys for this sample: persistent/refractory GD, antithyroid drugs over 5 years with positive TRAb. RNA was extracted from PBMCs in TRIzol for both TCR sequencing and RNA sequencing. Preparation of the library involved multiplex PCR. The sequencer listed for this sample is Illumina HiSeq 4000. CDR3 regions were amplified by Arm-PCR with iRepertoire HTBI primers to construct TCR beta libraries. In TCRdb, the public reads were trimmed at Q25 with fastp and aligned with MiXCR, with productive beta chains retained. When rows share a CDR3 protein, they turn into one entry using the most common DNA and genes. In all, the sample holds roughly 400,000 distinct CDR3 sequences, and roughly 20% of those were seen once. Around 20% of the sample lies in the top ten.

This specimen consisted of peripheral blood mononuclear cells (PBMCs), obtained when the disease was refractory, from a patient treated with antithyroid drugs. The receptor set was obtained from a female donor with Graves disease.

This clonotype was seen repeatedly, ten times or more. The chain links TRBV7-2 to TRBJ1-1, with D possibly matching TRBD1 (5 bases). The germline V and J ends were trimmed by 2 bases and 6 bases, with 13 bases remaining between them. CDR3 length: 14 residues. Per germline, CDR1 SGHTA and CDR2 FQGNSA. The CDR3 protein is CASSLLRGRSEAFF. The CDR3 DNA reads as TGTGCCAGCAGCTTACTCCGGGGACGCTCTGAAGCTTTCTTT.

The chain is built from TRBV27 and TRBJ1-5; TRBD1 agrees at 7 bases. Germline CDR1 is MNHEY and CDR2 is SMNVEV (reference sequence). Trimming at V came to 6 bases and at J to 0 bases, leaving 5 bases not matched to a gene. This CDR3 is 15 amino acids long. For the CDR3, the DNA is TGTGCCAGCAGGGGGGGGACAGCTAGCAATCAGCCCCAGCATTTT. Protein sequence: CASRGGTASNQPQHF.

At least ten counts were recorded for this clonotype. The rearrangement links TRBV6-5 to TRBJ1-1; 7 bases line up with TRBD1. Germline V CDR1 and CDR2: MNHEY, SVGAGI. The CDR3 totals 14 residues. V trimming: 2 bases; J trimming: 5 bases; junction bases outside the gene matches: 5. The chain's CDR3 is CASSYAGQKTEAFF. In nucleotides, the CDR3 is TGTGCCAGCAGTTACGCGGGACAGAAGACTGAAGCTTTCTTT.

This clonotype was seen more than once but under ten times. The chain combines TRBV7-2 with TRBJ2-7; D is possibly TRBD2 (5 bases). Germline CDR1 is SGHTA and CDR2 is FQGNSA. V lost 2 bases and J 5 bases, leaving 13 bases between the germline ends. The CDR3 consists of 14 residues. The DNA for the CDR3 is TGTGCCAGCAGCTTAAAACCCGAGGGCCACGAGCAGTACTTC. It specifies CASSLKPEGHEQYF.

This clonotype came up many times. The genes are TRBV7-2 and TRBJ2-7, with TRBD2 identical over 13 bases. Looked up from germline, CDR1 is SGHTA and CDR2 is FQGNSA. V lost 6 bases and J lost 4; bases outside the gene matches: 6. The CDR3 extends over 15 amino acids. The CDR3 coding sequence is TGTGCCAGCAGTCAATCACTAGCGGGAGGGTACGAGCAGTACTTC. Translating it yields CASSQSLAGGYEQYF.

This clonotype occurred once. The V and J genes are TRBV19 and TRBJ2-4; D is perhaps TRBD2 (6 bases). The CDR3 loop spans 15 amino acids. The V end was cut by 5 bases, the J end by 0 bases, with 11 bases between. CDR1 is LNHDA and CDR2 is SQIVND in the germline V gene (reference sequence). The CDR3 here is CASSSGLLAKNIQYF. The CDR3 DNA reads as TGTGCCAGTAGTTCCGGACTATTAGCCAAAAACATTCAGTACTTC.

This clonotype was found many times. V is TRBV28 and J is TRBJ2-7; weak D call: TRBD1 (6 bases). CDR1 and CDR2 (germline): MDHEN, SYDVKM. V was clipped by 5 bases and J by 0 bases, with 14 bases between them. The CDR3 is 15 residues long. The CDR3 coding sequence is TGTGCCAGCAGTCCCGACAGGCAACCCTCCTACGAGCAGTACTTC. This gives the protein CASSPDRQPSYEQYF.

This clonotype was observed at least ten times. The chain uses TRBV7-2 and TRBJ2-5; D unresolved. V gave up 0 bases and J gave up 4 bases, with 6 bases separating them. Germline V gene lookup returns CDR1 SGHTA and CDR2 FQGNSA. This CDR3 has 13 amino acids. The CDR3 DNA reads TGTGCCAGCAGCTTAGCGAATAGAGAGACCCAGTACTTC. Encoded protein: CASSLANRETQYF.

In its sample, this clonotype was seen many times. This chain connects TRBV20-1 to TRBJ1-5; 10 nucleotides match TRBD1. Trimming cost V 6 bases and J 0 bases; bases outside gene matches: 5. Germline lookup yields CDR1 DFQATT and CDR2 SNEGSKA (reference sequence). This CDR3 has 15 amino acids. CDR3 sequence: CSALRDRGSNQPQHF. CDR3 in DNA: TGCAGTGCCCTTAGGGACAGGGGTAGCAATCAGCCCCAGCATTTT.

The rearrangement joins TRBV20-1 to TRBJ2-3; D tentatively fits TRBD1 or TRBD2 (5 bases each). This CDR3 comprises 16 residues. The V gene's germline CDR1 is DFQATT and CDR2 SNEGSKA (reference sequence). The ends were cut back, 1 base at V and 2 bases at J, with 16 bases in the middle. Here the CDR3 reads CSARGDRDPYTDTQYF. In DNA, the CDR3 is TGCAGTGCTAGAGGAGATCGGGACCCCTACACAGATACGCAGTATTTT.

This clonotype was counted once. The V and J genes are TRBV7-9 and TRBJ1-1; D gene uncertain. Trimming stripped 2 bases from V and 1 base from J, with 11 bases between. This CDR3 contains 15 residues. Germline V CDR1 and CDR2: SEHNR, FQNEAQ (reference sequence). The CDR3 loop is CASSLLAAENTEAFF. The CDR3, as DNA: TGTGCCAGCAGCTTACTGGCGGCTGAGAACACTGAAGCTTTCTTT.

The chain carries TRBV6-2 or TRBV6-3 and TRBJ1-2; D is unresolved. The V and J ends lost 7 bases and 2 bases respectively, with 14 bases between them. The CDR3 totals 14 residues. CDR1 is MNHEY and CDR2 is SVGEGT in the germline V gene. CDR3 bases: TGTGCCAGCACTGACCGAGGAGAGAACTATGGCTACACCTTC. It specifies CASTDRGENYGYTF.

In the case of this clonotype: A read error may produce the germline difference seen at one junction end. The chain joins TRBV29-1 to TRBJ2-5; 9 nucleotides align to TRBD2. The germline gives CDR1 SQVTM, CDR2 ANQGSEA. CDR3 length equals 16 residues. CDR3 bases: TGCAGCGTTGGTATATGGTCTAGCGGGGATCAAGAGACCCAGCACTTC. Translation: CSVGIWSSGDQETQHF.

This chain connects TRBV19 to TRBJ2-1; D not certain. The CDR3 has 15 amino acids. Germline V CDR1 and CDR2: LNHDA, SQIVND (reference sequence). Trimming shortened V by 5 bases and J by 0 bases, and 11 bases separated the two germline ends. In nucleotides, the CDR3 is TGTGCCAGTAGTTCGGCCTGGAGCTCCTACAATGAGCAGTTCTTC. Its translation: CASSSAWSSYNEQFF.

The gene calls are TRBV27 and TRBJ1-1; D might be TRBD1 (5 bases). Germline assignment: CDR1 MNHEY and CDR2 SMNVEV (reference sequence). This CDR3 has 14 residues. Trimming shortened V by 0 bases and J by 4 bases, and 9 bases separated the two germline ends. CDR3 coding DNA: TGTGCCAGCAGTTTATCATTCGGGGGCACTGAAGCTTTCTTT. Amino acid sequence: CASSLSFGGTEAFF.

The chain is built from TRBV4-1 and TRBJ2-5; no clear D. The germline V and J ends were trimmed by 0 bases and 2 bases, with 10 bases remaining between them. Per the germline V gene, CDR1 is MGHRA and CDR2 is YSYEKL. The CDR3 is 15 residues long. CDR3 DNA: TGCGCCAGCAGCCAAGATTCCCAGCAACAAGAGACCCAGTACTTC. Protein: CASSQDSQQQETQYF.

This clonotype was counted between two and nine times. The chain has TRBV9 and TRBJ1-1; D perhaps matches TRBD1 (6 bases). Germline V CDR1 and CDR2: SGDLS, YYNGEE. The CDR3 is made up of 15 amino acids. Trimming cost V 6 bases and J 5 bases, with 20 bases left between them. DNA of the CDR3: TGTGCCAGCACCCCCGGAGGGGGAGGTGAGACTGAAGCTTTCTTT. Its translation is CASTPGGGGETEAFF.

There are many counts of this clonotype. The chain employs TRBV28 and TRBJ1-5, with D maybe TRBD1 (5 bases). The length of the CDR3 is 14 residues. V shed 3 bases and J shed 11 bases, with 17 bases lying between them. Germline V CDR1 and CDR2: MDHEN, SYDVKM. CDR3 residues: CASSLPGRDKAQHF. CDR3 in DNA: TGTGCCAGCAGTTTGCCAGGGCGCGATAAAGCCCAGCATTTT.

This clonotype was counted at least ten times. The chain combines TRBV12-3 or TRBV12-4 with TRBJ1-5; D possibly corresponds to TRBD1 (6 bases). The CDR3 runs to 15 residues. Trimming took off 3 bases at V and 1 base at J, with 10 bases between the two ends. CDR3 loop: CASSFPGESNQPQHF. For the CDR3, the DNA is TGTGCCAGCAGTTTTCCAGGGGAAAGCAATCAGCCCCAGCATTTT.

This clonotype was observed many times. The gene calls are TRBV12-3 or TRBV12-4 and TRBJ2-7, with 7 bases identical to TRBD1. V lost 3 bases, J lost 6 bases, and 8 bases stayed unmatched. This CDR3 is built from 14 residues. The CDR3: CASSLGQISPEQYF. CDR3 DNA sequence: TGTGCCAGCAGTTTGGGACAGATCTCCCCCGAGCAGTACTTC.

This clonotype appeared many times. The rearrangement links TRBV25-1 to TRBJ1-1; 9 bases map to TRBD1. The germline V gene has CDR1 MGHDK and CDR2 SYGVNS. With V trimmed by 6 bases and J by 2 bases, 4 bases remained unmatched. The CDR3 runs to 14 residues. The CDR3 nucleotides read TGTGCCAGCAGAGGACAGGGGAGCAACACTGAAGCTTTCTTT. It is translated as CASRGQGSNTEAFF.

The rearrangement joins TRBV27 to TRBJ2-1; 7 bases align to TRBD2. The V and J ends lost 3 bases and 10 bases, in that order; junction bases with no gene match: 15. Germline V gives CDR1 MNHEY, CDR2 SMNVEV (reference sequence). The CDR3 sequence is 16 residues long. The CDR3 DNA reads TGTGCCAGCAGTTTGCTAGGGGAGGGCCATCATAGGGAGCAGTTCTTC. Translated, it gives CASSLLGEGHHREQFF.